This T cell receptor (beta chain) was identified during a study of blood T cells in healthy people across ages. Unmatched junction bases numbered 4, after V lost 2 bases and J lost 1 base. This CDR3 is built from 15 residues. Germline V gene lookup returns CDR1 DFQATT and CDR2 SNEGSKA (reference sequence). This clonotype occurred many times. A J-beta primer mix and a sample-barcoded 5' primer were used in a second PCR of about 6 to 12 cycles. TCRdb reprocessed the 5' RACE reads via MiXCR and lists one record per CDR3 protein. Of 600,000 to 800,000 distinct CDR3 sequences listed, over 40% are singletons.

Source material: blood. The V gene is TRBV20-1, the J gene TRBJ2-5; 10 nucleotides line up with TRBD2. The source is a woman aged 80 or older in good health. The CDR3 bases are TGCAGTGCTAGACCAACTAGCGGGATCCAAGAGACCCAGTACTTC. This sequence encodes CSARPTSGIQETQYF.